Below are 12 T cell receptor beta chains sequenced from a single sample in a study of cytomegalovirus exposure and HLA in healthy donors. This PCR relied on a set of 60 Vbeta primers and 13 Jbeta primers. TCRdb's table, derived via immunoSEQ multiplex PCR, lists solely in-frame clones and lacks some. The repertoire holds 60,000 to 70,000 clones, with around 70% as singletons. The sample consisted of PBMCs. These receptors were collected from a woman in her 30s in good health and CMV-seronegative.

The rearrangement uses TRBV2 and TRBJ1-4; 8 bases map to TRBD1. V trimming: 3 bases; J trimming: 5 bases; junction bases outside the gene matches: 2. The germline gives CDR1 SNHLY, CDR2 FYNNEI. This CDR3 contains 14 residues. The CDR3 loop reads CASSDGTGNEKLFF. For the CDR3, the DNA is TGTGCCAGCAGTGACGGGACAGGCAATGAAAAACTGTTTTTT. Supplemented by reference TRBV2 and TRBJ1-4, the full variable domain reads EPEVTQTPSHQVTQMGQEVILRCVPISNHLYFYWYRQILGQKVEFLVSFYNNEISEKSEIFDDQFSVERPDGSNFTLKIRSTKLEDSAMYFCASSDGTGNEKLFFGSGTQLSVL.

This chain connects TRBV6-5 to TRBJ2-1, with 9 bases lining up with TRBD1. The CDR3 length is 15 residues. V was clipped by 6 bases and J by 5 bases; unmatched bases: 8. Germline V lookup: CDR1 MNHEY, CDR2 SVGAGI. This CDR3 reads CASRKGTGRDNEQFF. The CDR3 DNA sequence: TGTGCCAGCAGAAAAGGGACAGGGCGCGACAATGAGCAGTTCTTC.

V gene TRBV7-3 combines with J gene TRBJ2-7; TRBD1 matches at 7 bases. This CDR3 has 15 residues. The ends lost 2 bases at V and 3 bases at J; junction bases unmatched: 7. CDR1 SGHTA and CDR2 FQGTGA come from the germline V gene. The CDR3 region is CASSLHEGAFYEQYF. Written as DNA, the CDR3 is TGTGCCAGCAGCTTACACGAGGGGGCTTTCTACGAGCAGTACTTC. The full variable domain, rest sourced from reference TRBV7-3 and TRBJ2-7, is GAGVSQTPSNKVTEKGKYVELRCDPISGHTALYWYRQSLGQGPEFLIYFQGTGAADDSGLPNDRFFAVRPEGSVSTLKIQRTERGDSAVYLCASSLHEGAFYEQYFGPGTRLTVT.

This chain joins TRBV27 and TRBJ1-5; D uncertain. The ends were cut back, 6 bases at V and 0 bases at J, with 15 bases in the middle. CDR1 and CDR2 (germline): MNHEY, SMNVEV (reference sequence). This CDR3 has 16 residues. The CDR3: CASRSVLRNSNQPQHF. CDR3 nucleotides: TGTGCCAGCAGAAGCGTCCTCCGCAATAGCAATCAGCCCCAGCATTTT.

The J gene is TRBJ2-3, the V gene TRBV27; 8 nucleotides line up with TRBD1. This CDR3 is built from 16 residues. Trimming cost V 1 base and J 5 bases; bases outside gene matches: 8. Germline assignment: CDR1 MNHEY and CDR2 SMNVEV (reference sequence). For the CDR3, the DNA is TGTGCCAGCAGTTTATTCGCAGGGACAGGAGGAGATACGCAGTATTTT. It is translated as CASSLFAGTGGDTQYF.

The J gene is TRBJ2-3, the V gene TRBV30; 10 positions agree with TRBD1. Germline assignment: CDR1 GTSNPN and CDR2 SVGIG (reference sequence). This CDR3 comprises 13 residues. Trimming removed 4 bases from V and 6 bases from J; junction bases left unmatched: 4. CDR3 loop: CAWTKGQGDTQYF. The DNA for the CDR3 is TGTGCCTGGACGAAGGGACAGGGGGATACGCAGTATTTT. The variable domain in full, completed from reference TRBV30 and TRBJ2-3, reads SQTIHQWPATLVQPVGSPLSLECTVEGTSNPNLYWYRQAAGRGLQLLFYSVGIGQISSEVPQNLSASRPQDRQFILSSKKLLLSDSGFYLCAWTKGQGDTQYFGPGTRLTVL.

This chain uses TRBV5-4 with TRBJ2-3, with D possibly matching TRBD1 (6 bases). There are 16 residues in the CDR3. Germline values: CDR1 SGHNT, CDR2 YYREEE (reference sequence). The V gene lost 2 bases and the J gene lost 2 bases, with 15 bases spanning the gap. The CDR3 DNA follows: TGTGCCAGCAGCTTTTCATGGGGGCCGTCCACAGATACGCAGTATTTT. Its protein is CASSFSWGPSTDTQYF.

This chain links TRBV27 with TRBJ2-1; TRBD1 matches at 8 bases. The germline V gene encodes CDR1 MNHEY and CDR2 SMNVEV (reference sequence). The J segment lost 9 bases and the V segment lost 5 bases, leaving 15 bases of the junction unmatched. The CDR3 sequence is 16 residues long. The CDR3 DNA reads TGTGCCAGCAGTCCCGGGACAGGCCCTCGAAGAGGTGAGCAGTTCTTC. It yields the protein CASSPGTGPRRGEQFF.

This chain links TRBV30 with TRBJ1-6; D gene uncertain. The CDR3 runs 15 residues. CDR1 and CDR2 (germline): GTSNPN, SVGIG (reference sequence). Trimming pared 4 bases from V and 6 bases from J, leaving 16 bases between. CDR3 nucleotide sequence: TGTGCCTGGACAACGCCACACGAAACTAATTCACCCCTCCACTTT. It yields the protein CAWTTPHETNSPLHF.

A few counts support this clone. As DNA, the CDR3 is TGTGCCAGCAGCCGGGACAGGGAAGACGAAAAACTGTTTTTT. It translates to CASSRDREDEKLFF. The rearrangement joins TRBV7-8 to TRBJ1-4; 9 bases line up with TRBD1. The germline V gene has CDR1 SGHVS and CDR2 FQNEAQ. CDR3 size: 14 residues. The V and J ends lost 5 bases and 8 bases, in that order; junction bases with no gene match: 6.

The chain combines TRBV2 with TRBJ1-2; a possible D gene is TRBD1 (6 bases). Germline lookup yields CDR1 SNHLY and CDR2 FYNNEI. The CDR3 runs to 13 residues. Deletions cut 6 bases from V and 2 bases from J, with 10 bases between. CDR3 loop: CASRTDSNYGYTF. The CDR3 region has the DNA TGTGCCAGCAGGACGGACAGCAACTATGGCTACACCTTC.

This chain connects TRBV10-3 to TRBJ2-1, with D possibly being TRBD2 (5 bases). The germline V gene encodes CDR1 ENHRY and CDR2 SYGVKD. V was clipped by 8 bases and J by 0 bases, with 11 bases between them. The CDR3 is 14 amino acids. In DNA, the CDR3 is TGTGCCATCGGGCGGGCGGGCTCCTACAATGAGCAGTTCTTC. Amino acid sequence: CAIGRAGSYNEQFF.